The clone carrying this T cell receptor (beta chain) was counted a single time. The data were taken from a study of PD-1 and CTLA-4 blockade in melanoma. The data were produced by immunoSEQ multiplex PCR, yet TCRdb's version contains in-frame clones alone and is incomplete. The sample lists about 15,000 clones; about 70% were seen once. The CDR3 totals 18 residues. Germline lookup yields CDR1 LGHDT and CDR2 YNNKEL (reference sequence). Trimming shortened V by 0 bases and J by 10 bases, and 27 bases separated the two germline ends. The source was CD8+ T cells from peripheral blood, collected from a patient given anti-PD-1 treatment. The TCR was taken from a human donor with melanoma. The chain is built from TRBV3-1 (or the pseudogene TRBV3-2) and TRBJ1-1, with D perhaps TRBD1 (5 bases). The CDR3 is CASSQEKGWRGRPQAAFF. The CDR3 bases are TGTGCCAGCAGCCAAGAAAAGGGGTGGAGAGGTCGGCCCCAGGCAGCTTTCTTT.